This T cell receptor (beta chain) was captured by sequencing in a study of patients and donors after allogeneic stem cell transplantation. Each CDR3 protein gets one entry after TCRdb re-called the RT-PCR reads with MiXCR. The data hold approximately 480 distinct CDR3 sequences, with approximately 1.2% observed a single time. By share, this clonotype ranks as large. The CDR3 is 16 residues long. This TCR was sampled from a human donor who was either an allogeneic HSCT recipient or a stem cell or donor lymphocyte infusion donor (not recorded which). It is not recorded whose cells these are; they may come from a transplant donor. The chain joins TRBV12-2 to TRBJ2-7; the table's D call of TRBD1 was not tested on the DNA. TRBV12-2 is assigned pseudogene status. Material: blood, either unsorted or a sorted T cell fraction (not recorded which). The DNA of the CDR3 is TGTGCAAGTCGCTTAAGACAGGGGGTACTTGTCTACGAGCAGTACTTC. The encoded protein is CASRLRQGVLVYEQYF.